This entry lists 16 T cell receptor beta chains sequenced from one sample in a study of OX40 agonist ivuxolimab in advanced cancers. Clones were sequenced by immunoSEQ multiplex PCR, and TCRdb holds only the in-frame ones, with some missing. The sample records about 69,000 clones, 85% being singletons. The sequencing used CD4+ or CD8+ T cells sorted from blood, collected in a trial of the OX40 agonist ivuxolimab. The receptors were sampled from an adult with an advanced solid tumor such as melanoma, head and neck, liver or kidney cancer.

Comments on this clone: This same CDR3 is encoded by further DNA sequences in the sample. The chain has TRBV7-9 and TRBJ1-3; 7 nucleotides agree with TRBD1. Germline V gene data show CDR1 as SEHNR and CDR2 as FQNEAQ (reference sequence). V trimming: 6 bases; J trimming: 4 bases; junction bases outside the gene matches: 3. This CDR3 spans 13 amino acids. This CDR3 is CASRQGSGNTIYF. The CDR3 bases are TGTGCCAGCAGACAGGGGTCCGGAAACACCATATATTTT.

V usage is TRBV29-1 and J usage is TRBJ2-1; D gene ambiguous. Per the germline V gene, CDR1 is SQVTM and CDR2 is ANQGSEA. V was pared by 2 bases and J by 0 bases, with 14 bases between. This CDR3 has 16 residues. This CDR3 reads CSVELARLASYNEQFF. The CDR3 DNA is TGCAGCGTTGAATTGGCCCGGCTTGCCTCCTACAATGAGCAGTTCTTC.

This clone was recorded once. This chain uses TRBV10-3 with TRBJ1-1; D is perhaps TRBD1 (6 bases). The V and J ends lost 1 base and 3 bases respectively, with 15 bases between them. The CDR3 sequence is 16 residues long. The germline V gene encodes CDR1 ENHRY and CDR2 SYGVKD. CDR3 bases: TGTGCCATCAGTGAGTTCGGTGAGGGGGTTGACACTGAAGCTTTCTTT. It encodes CAISEFGEGVDTEAFF.

The chain links TRBV27 to TRBJ2-7, with 15 positions matching TRBD2. The V gene's germline CDR1 is MNHEY and CDR2 SMNVEV (reference sequence). The CDR3 is 22 residues long. With V trimmed by 4 bases and J by 5 bases, 24 bases remained unmatched. The CDR3 reads CASSSAAWDTSGLAGGTHEQYF. The CDR3 DNA reads TGTGCCAGCAGTTCCGCTGCATGGGACACCTCCGGACTAGCGGGGGGGACCCACGAGCAGTACTTC.

This clone was found once. This chain links TRBV7-3 with TRBJ2-2; D possibly corresponds to TRBD2 (5 bases). The germline CDR1 and CDR2 sequences are SGHTA and FQGTGA. This CDR3 contains 17 residues. The V gene lost 5 bases and the J gene lost 0 bases, with 16 bases spanning the gap. The CDR3 reads CASSPQYSGPNTGELFF. The CDR3 nucleotides read TGTGCCAGCAGCCCACAATACAGCGGCCCGAACACCGGGGAGCTGTTTTTT.

The chain is built from TRBV5-1 and TRBJ2-2; D not resolved. V gave up 9 bases and J gave up 0 bases, with 9 bases separating them. Germline-derived CDR1 and CDR2 are SGHRS and YFSETQ. The CDR3 consists of 13 residues. CDR3 DNA: TGCGCCACCCAAAAGACGAACACCGGGGAGCTGTTTTTT. The encoded protein is CATQKTNTGELFF.

The chain combines TRBV5-4 with TRBJ1-6, with 9 bases aligning to TRBD1. With V trimmed by 3 bases and J by 10 bases, 2 bases remained unmatched. The CDR3 is 13 amino acids. The V gene's germline CDR1 is SGHNT and CDR2 YYREEE (reference sequence). The DNA for the CDR3 is TGTGCCAGCAGCTGGGACAGGGACTCACCCCTCCACTTT. Translation gives CASSWDRDSPLHF.

The V call is TRBV11-2, the J call TRBJ2-5, with 10 bases lining up with TRBD2. The V gene end was trimmed by 3 bases and the J gene end by 5 bases; junction bases not matched to a gene: 9. This CDR3 has 16 amino acids. The germline V gene encodes CDR1 SGHAT and CDR2 FQNNGV. For the CDR3, the DNA is TGTGCCAGCAGCTTCCCCATGGGTAGCGGGAGGGAGACCCAGTACTTC. It specifies CASSFPMGSGRETQYF.

The chain uses TRBV19 and TRBJ2-1; TRBD2 agrees at 12 bases. V dropped 1 base and J dropped 10; count of bases not matched to a gene: 5. This CDR3 has 15 residues. From germline, CDR1 is LNHDA and CDR2 SQIVND (reference sequence). CDR3 sequence: CASSIASGGAREQFF. For the CDR3, the DNA is TGTGCCAGTAGTATAGCTAGCGGGGGGGCCAGGGAGCAGTTCTTC.

The CDR3 sequence is CASSLAATGVSGNTIYF. CDR3 sequence (DNA): TGCGCCAGCAGCTTGGCGGCTACAGGGGTCTCAGGAAACACCATATATTTT. V and J are TRBV4-1 and TRBJ1-3; 7 bases align to TRBD1. Per germline, CDR1 MGHRA and CDR2 YSYEKL. V trimming: 5 bases; J trimming: 4 bases; junction bases outside the gene matches: 14. This CDR3 contains 17 residues.

This clone turned up a few times. The chain is built from TRBV14 and TRBJ1-6; D uncertain. The CDR3 is 15 residues long. Trimming removed 1 base at V and 7 bases at J, with 11 bases between. Germline V gene lookup returns CDR1 SGHDN and CDR2 FVKESK. Here the CDR3 reads CASSQGVGLNSPLHF. The CDR3 nucleotides read TGTGCCAGCAGCCAAGGTGTAGGCCTGAATTCACCCCTCCACTTT.

J is TRBJ1-1 and V is TRBV18, with D perhaps TRBD1 (6 bases). Germline-derived CDR1 and CDR2 are KGHSH and LQKENI. Trimming pared 5 bases from V and 5 bases from J, leaving 9 bases between. The CDR3 is 12 amino acids. This chain's CDR3 is CASSSQGTEAFF. CDR3 nucleotide sequence: TGTGCCAGCTCATCGCAGGGGACTGAAGCTTTCTTT.

V is TRBV7-2 and J is TRBJ2-2, with a possible D match to TRBD1 (6 bases). From germline, CDR1 is SGHTA and CDR2 FQGNSA. V dropped 4 bases and J dropped 7 bases, with 19 bases sitting between them. The CDR3 length is 16 residues. Here the CDR3 DNA reads TGTGCCAGCAGCTCCCTGGGGGCAGGGGTTGGCGGGGAGCTGTTTTTT. Amino acid sequence: CASSSLGAGVGGELFF. The full variable domain, with the rest looked up from reference TRBV7-2 and TRBJ2-2, is GAGVSQSPSNKVTEKGKDVELRCDPISGHTALYWYRQSLGQGLEFLIYFQGNSAPDKSGLPSDRFSAERTGGSVSTLTIQRTQQEDSAVYLCASSSLGAGVGGELFFGEGSRLTVL.

The V call is TRBV28, the J call TRBJ1-5; no firm D call. The CDR3 has 12 residues. V was clipped by 4 bases and J by 6 bases, with 7 bases between them. The V gene's germline CDR1 is MDHEN and CDR2 SYDVKM. CDR3 loop: CASSSILQPQHF. DNA for the CDR3: TGTGCCAGCAGTTCGATCCTTCAGCCCCAGCATTTT.

This chain joins TRBV5-1 and TRBJ1-5; possibly TRBD1 for D (5 bases). The V end was cut by 4 bases, the J end by 2 bases, with 16 bases between. Germline assignment: CDR1 SGHRS and CDR2 YFSETQ. The CDR3 is 16 amino acids. The CDR3 loop is CASSPGGGRGNQPQHF. Here the CDR3 DNA reads TGCGCCAGCAGCCCGGGGGGAGGGCGCGGCAATCAGCCCCAGCATTTT.

This clone was detected only a few times. The chain recombines TRBV11-2 with TRBJ2-1, with a possible D match to TRBD1 (5 bases). The V gene lost 3 bases and the J gene lost 6 bases, with 9 bases spanning the gap. This CDR3 contains 13 residues. CDR1 and CDR2 (germline): SGHAT, FQNNGV. The CDR3 loop is CASSFPGSNEQFF. The DNA for the CDR3 is TGTGCCAGCAGCTTCCCAGGGTCCAATGAGCAGTTCTTC.